The clone carrying this T cell receptor (beta chain) was seen repeatedly, ten times or more. What it binds is not known. The data derive from a study of immune heterogeneity within non-small cell lung tumors. Overall study: There were a handful of squamous cell carcinomas, 10 non-squamous carcinomas and 1 tumor not otherwise specified. Study conclusions and caveats: Different patients shared few of their high-frequency T-cell receptor beta clonotypes.

V lost 2 bases and J 0 bases, leaving 11 bases between the germline ends. CDR3 size: 15 residues. Germline V gene lookup returns CDR1 SGHVS and CDR2 FQNEAQ. Template came from bulk tumor genomic DNA, at 600 ng per sample. Far-apart biopsies, several per primary tumor, were taken during surgery. Before undergoing curative surgery, patients had newly diagnosed non-small cell lung cancer that was untreated. It was newly diagnosed non-small cell lung cancer patients having surgery with curative intent who served as donors. It was a multiplex PCR that amplified TCR beta CDR3, with 32 V and 13 J primers. TCRdb ran MiXCR on the multiplex PCR reads and lists one entry per CDR3 protein. The sample lists over 8,000 distinct CDR3 sequences, less than 20% occurring once.

The clonotype originates from a man aged 35-49 years with non-small cell lung cancer. Source material: lung tumor tissue. The chain carries TRBV7-8 and TRBJ2-7, with D perhaps TRBD2 (6 bases). The CDR3 region has the DNA TGTGCCAGCAGCTTATTCCGGGGGAGCTCCTACGAGCAGTACTTC. It encodes CASSLFRGSSYEQYF.